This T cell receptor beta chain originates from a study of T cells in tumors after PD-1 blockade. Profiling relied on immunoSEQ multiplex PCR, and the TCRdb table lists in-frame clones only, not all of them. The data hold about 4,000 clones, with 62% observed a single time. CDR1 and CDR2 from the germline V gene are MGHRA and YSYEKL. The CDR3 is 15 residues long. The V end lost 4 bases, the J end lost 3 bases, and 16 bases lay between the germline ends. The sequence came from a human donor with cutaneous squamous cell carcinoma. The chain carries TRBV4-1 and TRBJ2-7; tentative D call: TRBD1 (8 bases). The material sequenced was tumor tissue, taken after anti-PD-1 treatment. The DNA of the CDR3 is TGCGCCAGCAGCCGGGGGGGGACAGGTGTCTACGAGCAGTACTTC. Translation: CASSRGGTGVYEQYF.